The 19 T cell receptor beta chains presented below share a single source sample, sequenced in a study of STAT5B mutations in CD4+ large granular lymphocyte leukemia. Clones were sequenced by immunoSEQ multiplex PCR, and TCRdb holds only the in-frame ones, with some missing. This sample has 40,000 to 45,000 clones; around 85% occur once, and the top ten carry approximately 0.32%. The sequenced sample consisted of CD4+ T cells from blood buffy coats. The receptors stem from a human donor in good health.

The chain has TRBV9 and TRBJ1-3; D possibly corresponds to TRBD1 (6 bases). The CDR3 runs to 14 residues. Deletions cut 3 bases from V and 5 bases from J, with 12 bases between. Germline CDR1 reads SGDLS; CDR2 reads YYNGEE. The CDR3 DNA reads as TGTGCCAGCAGCGATTCGACAGGACGAAACACCATATATTTT. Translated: CASSDSTGRNTIYF.

The CDR3 sequence is CASSKLEDHYEQYF. In nucleotides, the CDR3 is TGTGCCAGCAGCAAACTAGAGGACCACTACGAGCAGTACTTC. The rearrangement uses TRBV7-7 and TRBJ2-7, with a weak D call TRBD2 (5 bases). The CDR3 contains 14 residues. Per germline, CDR1 SSHAT and CDR2 FNYEAQ (reference sequence). V was clipped by 5 bases and J by 3 bases, with 14 bases between them.

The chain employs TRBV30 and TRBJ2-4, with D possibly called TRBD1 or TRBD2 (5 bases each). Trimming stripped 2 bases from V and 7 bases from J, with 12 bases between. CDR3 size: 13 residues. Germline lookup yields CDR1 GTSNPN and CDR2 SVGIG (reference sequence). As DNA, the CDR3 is TGTGCCTGGAGTATGGGGGAAGTGAACATTCAGTACTTC. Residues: CAWSMGEVNIQYF.

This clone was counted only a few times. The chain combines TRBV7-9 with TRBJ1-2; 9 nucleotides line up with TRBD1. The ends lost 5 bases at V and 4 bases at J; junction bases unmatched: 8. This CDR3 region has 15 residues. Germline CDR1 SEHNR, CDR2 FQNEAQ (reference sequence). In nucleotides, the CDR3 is TGTGCCAGCAGCACTGGACAGGGGATCAGCTATGGCTACACCTTC. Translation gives CASSTGQGISYGYTF.

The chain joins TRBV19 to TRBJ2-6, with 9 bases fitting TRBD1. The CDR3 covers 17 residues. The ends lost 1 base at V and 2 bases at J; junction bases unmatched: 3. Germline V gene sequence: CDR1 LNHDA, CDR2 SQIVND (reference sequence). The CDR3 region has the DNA TGTGCCAGTAGTATAGGGACAGGGGTAGCTGGGGCCAACGTCCTGACTTTC. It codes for CASSIGTGVAGANVLTF.

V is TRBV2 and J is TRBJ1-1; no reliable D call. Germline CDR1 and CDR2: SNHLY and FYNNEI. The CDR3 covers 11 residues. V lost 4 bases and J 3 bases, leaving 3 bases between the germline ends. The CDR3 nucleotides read TGTGCCAGCAGTGCTTACACTGAAGCTTTCTTT. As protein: CASSAYTEAFF.

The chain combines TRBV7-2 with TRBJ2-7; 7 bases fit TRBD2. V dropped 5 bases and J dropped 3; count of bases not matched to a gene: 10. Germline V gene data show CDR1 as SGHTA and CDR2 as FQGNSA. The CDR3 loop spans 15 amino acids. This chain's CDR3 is CASSTSSGQGYEQYF. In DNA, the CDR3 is TGTGCCAGCAGCACATCTAGCGGTCAAGGCTACGAGCAGTACTTC.

CDR3 DNA sequence: TGTGCCAGCTCACTAACAGACGCAGTACGGTGGGAGCAGTACTTC. Translation: CASSLTDAVRWEQYF. The chain joins TRBV18 to TRBJ2-7, with D unclear. The CDR3 runs to 15 residues. Germline V gives CDR1 KGHSH, CDR2 LQKENI. Trimming took 4 bases from V and 7 from J, leaving 20 bases between them.

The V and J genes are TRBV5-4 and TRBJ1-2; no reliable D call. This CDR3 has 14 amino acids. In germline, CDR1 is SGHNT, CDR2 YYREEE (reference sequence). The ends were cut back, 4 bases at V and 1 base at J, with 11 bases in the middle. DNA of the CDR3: TGTGCCAGCAGCCTTGATAGCGGTAACTATGGCTACACCTTC. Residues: CASSLDSGNYGYTF. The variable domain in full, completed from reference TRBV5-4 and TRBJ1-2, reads ETGVTQSPTHLIKTRGQQVTLRCSSQSGHNTVSWYQQALGQGPQFIFQYYREEENGRGNFPPRFSGLQFPNYSSELNVNALELDDSALYLCASSLDSGNYGYTFGSGTRLTVV.

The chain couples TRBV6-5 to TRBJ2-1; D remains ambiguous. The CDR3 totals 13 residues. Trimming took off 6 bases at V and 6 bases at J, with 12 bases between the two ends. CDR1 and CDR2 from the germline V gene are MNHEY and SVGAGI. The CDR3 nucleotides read TGTGCCAGCAGCTCCAGCCGGCGCAATGAGCAGTTCTTC. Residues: CASSSSRRNEQFF.

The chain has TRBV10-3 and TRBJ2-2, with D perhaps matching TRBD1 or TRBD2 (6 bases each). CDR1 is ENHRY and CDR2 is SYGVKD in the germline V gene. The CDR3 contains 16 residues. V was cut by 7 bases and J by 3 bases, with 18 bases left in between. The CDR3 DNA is TGTGCCATCAACCTAGGGGGGTTGAGGGACACCGGGGAGCTGTTTTTT. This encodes CAINLGGLRDTGELFF.

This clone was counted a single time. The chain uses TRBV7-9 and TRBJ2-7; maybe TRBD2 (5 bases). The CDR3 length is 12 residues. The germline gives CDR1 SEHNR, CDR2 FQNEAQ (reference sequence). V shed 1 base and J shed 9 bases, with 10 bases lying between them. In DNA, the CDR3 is TGTGCCAGCAGCTTAGGAGGGATTGTGCAGTACTTC. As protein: CASSLGGIVQYF.

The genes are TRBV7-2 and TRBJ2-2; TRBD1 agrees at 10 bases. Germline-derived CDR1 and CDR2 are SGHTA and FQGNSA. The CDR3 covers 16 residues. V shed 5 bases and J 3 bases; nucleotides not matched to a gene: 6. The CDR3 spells CASSGRQGAYTGELFF. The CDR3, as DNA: TGTGCCAGCAGCGGGCGACAGGGGGCTTACACCGGGGAGCTGTTTTTT.

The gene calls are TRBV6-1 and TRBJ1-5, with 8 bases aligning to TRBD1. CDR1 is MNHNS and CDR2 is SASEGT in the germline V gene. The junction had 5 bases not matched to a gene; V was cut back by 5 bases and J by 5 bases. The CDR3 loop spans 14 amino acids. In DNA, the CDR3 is TGTGCCAGCAGTCTAGGACAGGGTTATCAGCCCCAGCATTTT. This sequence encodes CASSLGQGYQPQHF.

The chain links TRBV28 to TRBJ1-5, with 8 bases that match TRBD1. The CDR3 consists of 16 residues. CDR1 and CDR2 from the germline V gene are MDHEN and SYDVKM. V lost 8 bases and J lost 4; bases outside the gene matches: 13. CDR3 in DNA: TGTGCCAGCGTAAAAGGGCGGACAGGGAGGAATCAGCCCCAGCATTTT. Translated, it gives CASVKGRTGRNQPQHF.

CDR3 sequence: CASSSLAGGTYEQYF. The CDR3, as DNA: TGTGCCAGCAGCTCACTAGCGGGAGGTACCTACGAGCAGTACTTC. This chain links TRBV7-8 with TRBJ2-7; 12 bases are shared with TRBD2. CDR1 and CDR2 (germline): SGHVS, FQNEAQ. V dropped 4 bases and J dropped 2; count of bases not matched to a gene: 3. This CDR3 contains 15 residues.

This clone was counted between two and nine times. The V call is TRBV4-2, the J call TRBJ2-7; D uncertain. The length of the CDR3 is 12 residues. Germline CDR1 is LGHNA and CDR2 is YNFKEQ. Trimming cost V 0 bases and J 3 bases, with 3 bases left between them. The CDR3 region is CASSQDYYEQYF. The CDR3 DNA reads TGTGCCAGCAGCCAAGATTACTACGAGCAGTACTTC.

The CDR3 coding sequence is TGTGCCAGCAGTACCGGGACAGGCCCCTACGAGCAGTACTTC. Its translation is CASSTGTGPYEQYF. The rearrangement links TRBV28 to TRBJ2-7; TRBD1 matches 8 bases. Looked up from germline, CDR1 is MDHEN and CDR2 is SYDVKM. The V and J ends lost 5 bases and 2 bases, in that order; junction bases with no gene match: 5. CDR3 length: 14 residues.

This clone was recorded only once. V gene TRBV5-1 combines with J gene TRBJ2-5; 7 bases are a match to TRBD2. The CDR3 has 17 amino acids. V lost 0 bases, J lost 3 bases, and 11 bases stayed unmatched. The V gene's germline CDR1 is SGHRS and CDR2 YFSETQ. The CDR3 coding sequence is TGCGCCAGCAGCTTGGCCGCACTAGCGAGGGGTGAAGAGACCCAGTACTTC. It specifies CASSLAALARGEETQYF.